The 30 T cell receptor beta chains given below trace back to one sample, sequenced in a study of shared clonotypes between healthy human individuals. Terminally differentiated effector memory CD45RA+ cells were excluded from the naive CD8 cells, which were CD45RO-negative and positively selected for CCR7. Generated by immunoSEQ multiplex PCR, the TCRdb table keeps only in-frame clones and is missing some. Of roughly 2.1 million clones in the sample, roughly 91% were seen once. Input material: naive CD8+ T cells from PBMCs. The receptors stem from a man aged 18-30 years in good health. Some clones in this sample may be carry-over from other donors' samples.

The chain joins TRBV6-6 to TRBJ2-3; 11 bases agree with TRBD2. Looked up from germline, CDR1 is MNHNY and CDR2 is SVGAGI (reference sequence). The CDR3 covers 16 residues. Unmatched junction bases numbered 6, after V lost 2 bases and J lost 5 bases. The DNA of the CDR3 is TGTGCCAGCAGTTACGCTACTAGCGGGGGCCAAGATACGCAGTATTTT. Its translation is CASSYATSGGQDTQYF.

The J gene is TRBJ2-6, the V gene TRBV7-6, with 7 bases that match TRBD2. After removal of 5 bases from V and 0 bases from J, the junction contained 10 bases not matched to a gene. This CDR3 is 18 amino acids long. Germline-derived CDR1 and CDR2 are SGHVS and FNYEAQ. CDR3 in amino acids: CASSAGAGLISGANVLTF. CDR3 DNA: TGTGCCAGCAGCGCGGGAGCAGGGCTAATCTCTGGGGCCAACGTCCTGACTTTC.

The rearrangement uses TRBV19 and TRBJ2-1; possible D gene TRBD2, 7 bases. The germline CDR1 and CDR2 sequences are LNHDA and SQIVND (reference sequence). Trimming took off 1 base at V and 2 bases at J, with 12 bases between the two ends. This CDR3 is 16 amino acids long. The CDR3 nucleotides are TGTGCCAGTAGTATAGTTGGCGGGGGCGCCTACAATGAGCAGTTCTTC. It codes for CASSIVGGGAYNEQFF. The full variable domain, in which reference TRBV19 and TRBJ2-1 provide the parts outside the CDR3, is DGGITQSPKYLFRKEGQNVTLSCEQNLNHDAMYWYRQDPGQGLRLIYYSQIVNDFQKGDIAEGYSVSREKKESFPLTVTSAQKNPTAFYLCASSIVGGGAYNEQFFGPGTRLTVL.

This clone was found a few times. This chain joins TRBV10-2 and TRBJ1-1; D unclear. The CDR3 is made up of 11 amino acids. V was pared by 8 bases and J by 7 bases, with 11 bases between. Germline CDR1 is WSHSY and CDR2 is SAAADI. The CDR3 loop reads CASGGRLEAFF. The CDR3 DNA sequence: TGCGCCAGCGGAGGGCGGCTTGAAGCTTTCTTT.

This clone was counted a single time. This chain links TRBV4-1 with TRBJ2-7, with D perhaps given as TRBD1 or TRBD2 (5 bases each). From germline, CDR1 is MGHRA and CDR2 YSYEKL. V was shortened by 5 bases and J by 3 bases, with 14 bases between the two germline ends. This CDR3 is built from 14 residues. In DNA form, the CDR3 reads TGCGCCAGCAGCTTCCGGGACCGGTACTACGAGCAGTACTTC. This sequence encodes CASSFRDRYYEQYF.

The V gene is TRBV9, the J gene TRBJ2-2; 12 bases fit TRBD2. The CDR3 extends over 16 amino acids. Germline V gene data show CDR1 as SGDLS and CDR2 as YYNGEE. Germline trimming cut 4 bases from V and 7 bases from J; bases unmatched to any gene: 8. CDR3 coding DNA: TGTGCCAGCAGCACGCCCCGGACTAGCGGGGACGGGGAGCTGTTTTTT. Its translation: CASSTPRTSGDGELFF.

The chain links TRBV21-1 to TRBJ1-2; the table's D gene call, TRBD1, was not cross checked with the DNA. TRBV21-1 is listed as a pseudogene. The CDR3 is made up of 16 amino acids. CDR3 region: CASSKVRLGVNYGYTF. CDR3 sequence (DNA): TGTGCCAGCAGCAAAGTTAGGCTAGGGGTTAACTATGGCTACACCTTC.

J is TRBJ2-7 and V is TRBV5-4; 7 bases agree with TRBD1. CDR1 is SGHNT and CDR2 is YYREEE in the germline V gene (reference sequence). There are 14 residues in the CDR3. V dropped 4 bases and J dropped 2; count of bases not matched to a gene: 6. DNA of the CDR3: TGTGCCAGCAGCCCACAGGGGCTTCCCTACGAGCAGTACTTC. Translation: CASSPQGLPYEQYF.

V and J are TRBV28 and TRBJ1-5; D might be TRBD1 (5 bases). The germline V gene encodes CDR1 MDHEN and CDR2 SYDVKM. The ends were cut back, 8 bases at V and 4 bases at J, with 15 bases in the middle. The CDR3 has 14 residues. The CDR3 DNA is TGTGCCAGCTTGCGTGGACGGGGGAATCAGCCCCAGCATTTT. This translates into CASLRGRGNQPQHF.

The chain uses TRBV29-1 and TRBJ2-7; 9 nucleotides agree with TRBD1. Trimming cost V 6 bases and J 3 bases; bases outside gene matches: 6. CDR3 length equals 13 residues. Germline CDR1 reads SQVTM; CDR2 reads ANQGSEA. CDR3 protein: CSVRTGEHYEQYF. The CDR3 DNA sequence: TGCAGCGTGAGGACAGGGGAACACTACGAGCAGTACTTC.

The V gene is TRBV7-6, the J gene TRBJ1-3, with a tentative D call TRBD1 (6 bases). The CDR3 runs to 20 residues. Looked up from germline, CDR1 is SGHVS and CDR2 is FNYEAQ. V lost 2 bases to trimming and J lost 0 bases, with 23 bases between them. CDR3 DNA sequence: TGTGCCAGCAGCTTATCTACCTTTGGCGGGACAAGCGTCTCTGGAAACACCATATATTTT. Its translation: CASSLSTFGGTSVSGNTIYF.

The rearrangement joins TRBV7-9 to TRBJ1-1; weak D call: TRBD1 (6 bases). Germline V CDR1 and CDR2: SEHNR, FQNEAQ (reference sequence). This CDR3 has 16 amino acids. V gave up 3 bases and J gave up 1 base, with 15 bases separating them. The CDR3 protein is CASSFGDEDRNTEAFF. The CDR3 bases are TGTGCCAGCAGCTTCGGCGACGAGGACAGGAACACTGAAGCTTTCTTT. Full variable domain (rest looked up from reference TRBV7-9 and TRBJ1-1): DTGVSQNPRHKITKRGQNVTFRCDPISEHNRLYWYRQTLGQGPEFLTYFQNEAQLEKSRLLSDRFSAERPKGSFSTLEIQRTEQGDSAMYLCASSFGDEDRNTEAFFGQGTRLTVV.

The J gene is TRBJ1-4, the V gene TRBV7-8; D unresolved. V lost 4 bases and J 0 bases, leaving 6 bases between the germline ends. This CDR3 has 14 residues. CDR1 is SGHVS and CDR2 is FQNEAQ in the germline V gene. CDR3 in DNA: TGTGCCAGCAGCTCCGGGACAACTAATGAAAAACTGTTTTTT. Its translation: CASSSGTTNEKLFF.

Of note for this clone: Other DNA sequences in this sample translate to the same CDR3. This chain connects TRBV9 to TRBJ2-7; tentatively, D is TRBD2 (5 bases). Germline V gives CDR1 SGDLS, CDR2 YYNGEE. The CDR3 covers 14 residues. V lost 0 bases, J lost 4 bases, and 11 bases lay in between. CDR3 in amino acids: CASSVGGRSYEQYF. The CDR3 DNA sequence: TGTGCCAGCAGCGTAGGCGGGCGTAGTTACGAGCAGTACTTC.

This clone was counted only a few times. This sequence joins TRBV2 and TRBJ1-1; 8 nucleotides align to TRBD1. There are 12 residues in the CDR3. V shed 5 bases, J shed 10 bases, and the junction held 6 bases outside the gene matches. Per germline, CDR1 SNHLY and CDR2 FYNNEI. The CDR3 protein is CASSSTGGGAFF. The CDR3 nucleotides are TGTGCCAGCAGTTCTACAGGGGGGGGAGCTTTCTTT.

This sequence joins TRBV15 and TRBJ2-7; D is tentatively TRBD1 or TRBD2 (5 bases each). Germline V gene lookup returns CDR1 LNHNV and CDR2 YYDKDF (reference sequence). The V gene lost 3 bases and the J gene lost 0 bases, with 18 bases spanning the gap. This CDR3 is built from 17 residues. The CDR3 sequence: CATSRGFGTGGSYEQYF. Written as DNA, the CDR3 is TGTGCCACCAGCAGGGGGTTCGGGACCGGCGGCTCCTACGAGCAGTACTTC.

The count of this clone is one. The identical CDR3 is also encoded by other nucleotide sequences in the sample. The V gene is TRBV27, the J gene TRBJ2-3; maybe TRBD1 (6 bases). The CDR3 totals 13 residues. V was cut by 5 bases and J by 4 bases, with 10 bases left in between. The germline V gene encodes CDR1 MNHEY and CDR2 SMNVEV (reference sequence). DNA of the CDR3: TGTGCCAGCAGTCTGGACAGCTCAGATACGCAGTATTTT. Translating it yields CASSLDSSDTQYF.

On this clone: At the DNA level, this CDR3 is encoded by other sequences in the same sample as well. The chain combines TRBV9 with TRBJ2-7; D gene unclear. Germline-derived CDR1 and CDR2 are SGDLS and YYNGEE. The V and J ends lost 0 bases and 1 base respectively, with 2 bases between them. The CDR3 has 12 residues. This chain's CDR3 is CASSVDSYEQYF. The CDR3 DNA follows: TGTGCCAGCAGCGTAGATTCCTACGAGCAGTACTTC. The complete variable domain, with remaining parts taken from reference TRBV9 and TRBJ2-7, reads DSGVTQTPKHLITATGQRVTLRCSPRSGDLSVYWYQQSLDQGLQFLIQYYNGEERAKGNILERFSAQQFPDLHSELNLSSLELGDSALYFCASSVDSYEQYFGPGTRLTVT.

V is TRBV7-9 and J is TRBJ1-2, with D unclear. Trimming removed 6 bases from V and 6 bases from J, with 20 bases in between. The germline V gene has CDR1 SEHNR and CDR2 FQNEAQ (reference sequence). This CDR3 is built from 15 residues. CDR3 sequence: CASREGGLPLDGYTF. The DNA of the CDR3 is TGTGCCAGCAGGGAGGGAGGGCTCCCGTTAGATGGCTACACCTTC.

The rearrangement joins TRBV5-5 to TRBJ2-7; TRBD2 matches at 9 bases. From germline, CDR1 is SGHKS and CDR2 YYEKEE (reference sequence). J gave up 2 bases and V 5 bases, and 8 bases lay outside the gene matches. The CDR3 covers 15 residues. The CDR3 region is CASSTVAGAAYEQYF. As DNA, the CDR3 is TGTGCCAGCAGTACCGTAGCGGGAGCGGCCTACGAGCAGTACTTC.

In DNA form, the CDR3 reads TGTGCCAGCAACGAACCCGGGGAGGGGACTAATGAAAAACTGTTTTTT. This codes for CASNEPGEGTNEKLFF. The chain carries TRBV2 and TRBJ1-4, with D tentatively TRBD1 (5 bases). V was clipped by 7 bases and J by 2 bases, with 17 bases between them. Germline lookup yields CDR1 SNHLY and CDR2 FYNNEI. This CDR3 is built from 16 residues.

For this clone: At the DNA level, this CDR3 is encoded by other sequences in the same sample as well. The CDR3 reads CASSPGAGSYEQYF. CDR3 nucleotide sequence: TGTGCCAGCAGCCCTGGAGCAGGCTCCTACGAGCAGTACTTC. V gene TRBV7-6 combines with J gene TRBJ2-7, with D hard to call. The CDR3 runs 14 residues. CDR1 SGHVS and CDR2 FNYEAQ come from the germline V gene. V lost 5 bases, J lost 0 bases, and 11 bases lay in between.

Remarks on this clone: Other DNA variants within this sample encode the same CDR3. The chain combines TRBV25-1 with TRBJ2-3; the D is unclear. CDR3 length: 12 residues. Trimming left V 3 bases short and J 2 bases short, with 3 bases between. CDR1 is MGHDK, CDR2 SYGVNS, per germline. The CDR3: CASSDNTDTQYF. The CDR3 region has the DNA TGTGCCAGCAGTGACAACACAGATACGCAGTATTTT.

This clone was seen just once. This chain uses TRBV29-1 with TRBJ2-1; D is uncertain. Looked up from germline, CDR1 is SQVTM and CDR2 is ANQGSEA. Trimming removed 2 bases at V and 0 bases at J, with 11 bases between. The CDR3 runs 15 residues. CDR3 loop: CSVELSETSYNEQFF. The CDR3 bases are TGCAGCGTTGAACTCTCGGAAACCTCCTACAATGAGCAGTTCTTC.

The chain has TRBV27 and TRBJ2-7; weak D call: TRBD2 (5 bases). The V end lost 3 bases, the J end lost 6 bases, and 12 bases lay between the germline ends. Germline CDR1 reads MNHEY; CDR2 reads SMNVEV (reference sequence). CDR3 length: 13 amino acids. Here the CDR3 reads CASSLASRGEQYF. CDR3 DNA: TGTGCCAGCAGTTTGGCTAGCCGCGGCGAGCAGTACTTC.

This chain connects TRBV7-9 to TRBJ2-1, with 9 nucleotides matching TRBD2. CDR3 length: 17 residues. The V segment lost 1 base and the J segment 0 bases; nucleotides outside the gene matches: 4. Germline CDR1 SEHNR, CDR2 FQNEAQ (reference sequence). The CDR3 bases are TGTGCCAGCAGCTTAGGTACAGCGGGGGGCTCCTACAATGAGCAGTTCTTC. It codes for CASSLGTAGGSYNEQFF.

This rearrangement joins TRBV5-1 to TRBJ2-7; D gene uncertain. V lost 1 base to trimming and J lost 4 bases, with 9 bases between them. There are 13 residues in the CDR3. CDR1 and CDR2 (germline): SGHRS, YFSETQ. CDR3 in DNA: TGCGCCAGCAGCTTGACCCCCTTTTACGAGCAGTACTTC. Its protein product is CASSLTPFYEQYF.

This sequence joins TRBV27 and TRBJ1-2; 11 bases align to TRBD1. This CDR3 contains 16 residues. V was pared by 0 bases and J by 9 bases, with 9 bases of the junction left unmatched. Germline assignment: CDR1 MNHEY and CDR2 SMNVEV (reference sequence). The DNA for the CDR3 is TGTGCCAGCAGTTTATCCCCCGGGACAGGGGGGGTTAGCTACACCTTC. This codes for CASSLSPGTGGVSYTF.

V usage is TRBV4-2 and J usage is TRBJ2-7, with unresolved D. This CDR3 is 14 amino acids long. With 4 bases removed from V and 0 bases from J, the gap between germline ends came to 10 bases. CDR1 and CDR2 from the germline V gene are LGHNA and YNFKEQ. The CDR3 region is CASSLKRSSYEQYF. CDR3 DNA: TGTGCCAGCAGCCTTAAACGGAGCTCCTACGAGCAGTACTTC.

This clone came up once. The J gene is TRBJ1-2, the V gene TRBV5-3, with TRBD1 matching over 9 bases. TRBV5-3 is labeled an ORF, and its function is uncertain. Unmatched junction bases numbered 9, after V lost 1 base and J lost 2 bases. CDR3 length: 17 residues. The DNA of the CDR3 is TGTGCCAGAAGCTTGTCCGTCGGGACAGGGATCAACTATGGCTACACCTTC. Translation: CARSLSVGTGINYGYTF.